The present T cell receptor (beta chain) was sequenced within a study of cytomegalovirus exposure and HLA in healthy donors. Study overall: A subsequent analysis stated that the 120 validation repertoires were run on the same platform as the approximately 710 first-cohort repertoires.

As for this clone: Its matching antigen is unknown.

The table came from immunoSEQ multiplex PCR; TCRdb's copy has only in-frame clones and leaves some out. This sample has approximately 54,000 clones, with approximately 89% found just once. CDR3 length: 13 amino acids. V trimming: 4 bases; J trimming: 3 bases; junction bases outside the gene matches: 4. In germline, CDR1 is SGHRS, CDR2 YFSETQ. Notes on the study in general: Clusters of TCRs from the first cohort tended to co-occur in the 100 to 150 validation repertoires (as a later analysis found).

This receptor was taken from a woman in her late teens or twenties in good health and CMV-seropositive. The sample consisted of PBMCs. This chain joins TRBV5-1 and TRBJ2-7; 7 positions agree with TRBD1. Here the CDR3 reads CASSHRDSYEQYF. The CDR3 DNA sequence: TGCGCCAGCAGCCACCGGGACAGCTACGAGCAGTACTTC.